These 27 T cell receptor beta chains originate from one sample sequenced in a study of T cells in Graves' hyperthyroidism and ophthalmopathy. Authors of the study amplified TCR beta CDR3 regions from RNA transcripts. The HTBI set primed first-round TCR CDR3 RT-PCR. TCRdb called the multiplex PCR reads again in MiXCR, with one record for every CDR3 protein. The table shows about 720,000 distinct CDR3 sequences, with less than 20% occurring only once. Source material: blood. Receptors were obtained from a man between 18 and 35 years old with Graves' hyperthyroidism.

The rearrangement links TRBV28 to TRBJ2-1, with D maybe TRBD1 (6 bases). The CDR3 is 13 residues long. V lost 6 bases and J 12 bases, leaving 18 bases between the germline ends. Looked up from germline, CDR1 is MDHEN and CDR2 is SYDVKM. The chain's CDR3 is CASRRANRDGQFF. The CDR3 DNA sequence: TGTGCCAGCAGAAGGGCGAACAGGGATGGGCAGTTCTTC.

This clonotype was found a few times. The V call is TRBV5-1, the J call TRBJ2-1, with TRBD1 matching 8 bases. V was clipped by 4 bases and J by 4 bases; unmatched bases: 4. There are 14 residues in the CDR3. CDR1 and CDR2 (germline): SGHRS, YFSETQ. CDR3 sequence: CASSLRDRYNEQFF. The CDR3, as DNA: TGCGCCAGCAGCCTCCGGGACAGGTACAATGAGCAGTTCTTC.

This clonotype occurred a few times. The chain joins TRBV7-9 to TRBJ2-7; no reliable D call. Trimming removed 4 bases from V and 1 base from J, with 17 bases in between. Germline CDR1 SEHNR, CDR2 FQNEAQ (reference sequence). The CDR3 extends over 16 amino acids. The CDR3 nucleotides are TGTGCCAGCAGCTCCTCCGCAGTCATGAGGTCCTACGAGCAGTACTTC. It specifies CASSSSAVMRSYEQYF. The whole variable domain, filled in from reference TRBV7-9 and TRBJ2-7, reads DTGVSQNPRHKITKRGQNVTFRCDPISEHNRLYWYRQTLGQGPEFLTYFQNEAQLEKSRLLSDRFSAERPKGSFSTLEIQRTEQGDSAMYLCASSSSAVMRSYEQYFGPGTRLTVT.

The chain is built from TRBV28 and TRBJ1-2; the D is unclear. The CDR3 is 11 residues long. V was trimmed by 7 bases and J by 4 bases, leaving 7 bases between them. CDR1 is MDHEN and CDR2 is SYDVKM in the germline V gene. CDR3 amino acids: CASTGTYGYTF. CDR3 nucleotide sequence: TGTGCCAGCACCGGTACCTATGGCTACACCTTC.

This clonotype was found many times. V and J are TRBV28 and TRBJ2-7, with 8 bases matching TRBD2. Looked up from germline, CDR1 is MDHEN and CDR2 is SYDVKM. The V and J ends lost 7 bases and 5 bases, in that order; junction bases with no gene match: 22. This CDR3 is 18 amino acids long. This chain's CDR3 is CASNPWGGPTSADDEQYF. CDR3 coding DNA: TGTGCCAGCAATCCCTGGGGAGGCCCGACTAGCGCCGACGACGAGCAGTACTTC.

The chain links TRBV19 to TRBJ2-1; 7 nucleotides match TRBD2. This CDR3 spans 15 amino acids. Trimming removed 7 bases from V and 3 bases from J; junction bases left unmatched: 9. CDR1 LNHDA and CDR2 SQIVND come from the germline V gene (reference sequence). The chain's CDR3 is CASNPSGDFYNEQFF. CDR3 sequence (DNA): TGTGCCAGTAATCCTAGCGGAGACTTCTACAATGAGCAGTTCTTC.

This chain links TRBV27 with TRBJ2-3, with D possibly being TRBD2 (6 bases). CDR3 size: 17 residues. CDR1 MNHEY and CDR2 SMNVEV come from the germline V gene (reference sequence). V lost 5 bases and J 1 base, leaving 19 bases between the germline ends. The CDR3, as DNA: TGTGCCAGCAGTCTTCAGGGTTGGGGGAGGCGCACAGATACGCAGTATTTT. Residues: CASSLQGWGRRTDTQYF.

Comment on this clonotype: This may arise from a read error, as a much more abundant clone is one base away. The rearrangement uses TRBV6-5 and TRBJ2-1; 8 nucleotides line up with TRBD1. V was clipped by 4 bases and J by 0 bases; unmatched bases: 2. Germline CDR1 and CDR2: MNHEY and SVGAGI. The CDR3 is 15 amino acids. The CDR3 region is CASSWDRSSYNEQFF. CDR3 in DNA: TGTGCCAGCAGTTGGGACAGGAGCTCCTACAATGAGCAGTTCTTC.

This clonotype was seen many times. The chain carries TRBV12-3 or TRBV12-4 and TRBJ2-5; 7 bases agree with TRBD2. The V segment lost 4 bases and the J segment 1 base; nucleotides outside the gene matches: 3. CDR3 size: 14 residues. The DNA of the CDR3 is TGTGCCAGCAGTTCGAGCGGGACCCAAGAGACCCAGTACTTC. As protein: CASSSSGTQETQYF.

This clonotype was seen at least ten times. Written as DNA, the CDR3 is TGCAGTGCTAGGGGGACAGGCACAGATACGCAGTATTTT. Translating gives CSARGTGTDTQYF. The chain combines TRBV20-1 with TRBJ2-3, with TRBD1 matching over 7 bases. The CDR3 loop spans 13 amino acids. V shed 3 bases and J 1 base; nucleotides not matched to a gene: 1. The germline V gene has CDR1 DFQATT and CDR2 SNEGSKA (reference sequence).

This clonotype came up many times. V and J are TRBV27 and TRBJ2-1; D uncertain. CDR1 and CDR2 from the germline V gene are MNHEY and SMNVEV (reference sequence). This CDR3 has 15 amino acids. V was trimmed by 2 bases and J by 2 bases, leaving 10 bases between them. CDR3 sequence: CASSLSTEPYNEQFF. The CDR3 DNA reads as TGTGCCAGCAGTTTAAGTACAGAACCCTACAATGAGCAGTTCTTC.

This clonotype was recorded at least ten times. The CDR3 sequence: CASSPRTVNSPLHF. CDR3 DNA sequence: TGTGCCAGCAGCCCTAGGACAGTAAATTCACCCCTCCACTTT. The chain recombines TRBV9 with TRBJ1-6; TRBD1 might be the D (6 bases). Germline loops: CDR1 SGDLS, CDR2 YYNGEE. This CDR3 region has 14 residues. With 4 bases removed from V and 7 bases from J, the gap between germline ends came to 12 bases.

There are many counts of this clonotype. The chain has TRBV29-1 and TRBJ1-2, with TRBD1 matching over 8 bases. CDR1 SQVTM and CDR2 ANQGSEA come from the germline V gene. The CDR3 has 12 residues. Trimming cost V 6 bases and J 6 bases; bases outside gene matches: 6. CDR3 sequence: CSVGSGGDGYTF. In DNA, the CDR3 is TGCAGCGTCGGTTCAGGGGGCGATGGCTACACCTTC.

The table lists this clonotype with many counts. This chain uses TRBV7-9 with TRBJ2-7; 10 nucleotides line up with TRBD1. The CDR3 totals 16 residues. V shed 5 bases, J shed 5 bases, and the junction held 12 bases outside the gene matches. The germline gives CDR1 SEHNR, CDR2 FQNEAQ (reference sequence). The CDR3 is CASSPGQGFLVHEQYF. DNA for the CDR3: TGTGCCAGCAGCCCGGGACAGGGGTTCCTTGTCCACGAGCAGTACTTC.

In this sample, this clonotype turned up many times. The chain is built from TRBV28 and TRBJ2-7; 9 bases agree with TRBD2. V trimming: 6 bases; J trimming: 6 bases; junction bases outside the gene matches: 9. CDR1 MDHEN and CDR2 SYDVKM come from the germline V gene. The length of the CDR3 is 14 residues. The CDR3 loop reads CASRLAGVVVEQYF. The CDR3 nucleotides read TGTGCCAGCAGATTAGCGGGAGTGGTAGTCGAGCAGTACTTC.

This clonotype was detected only a few times. The V call is TRBV28, the J call TRBJ1-5; no definite D call. V shed 3 bases and J shed 9 bases, with 9 bases lying between them. From germline, CDR1 is MDHEN and CDR2 SYDVKM. The CDR3 has 12 residues. The CDR3 DNA reads TGTGCCAGCAGTTTCTCTAAACGGCCCCAGCATTTT. Amino acid sequence: CASSFSKRPQHF.

At least ten counts were recorded for this clonotype. The chain couples TRBV9 to TRBJ2-7; D is unresolved. Trimming took off 3 bases at V and 4 bases at J, with 14 bases between the two ends. Germline CDR1 and CDR2: SGDLS and YYNGEE. The CDR3 spans 14 residues. The CDR3 spells CASSAKSMGYEQYF. The CDR3 DNA reads as TGTGCCAGCAGCGCCAAGTCCATGGGGTACGAGCAGTACTTC.

This clonotype was observed at least ten times. The chain joins TRBV28 to TRBJ2-1; TRBD2 aligns across 8 bases. Trimming took 6 bases from V and 8 from J; bases not matched to a gene: 12. The CDR3 is 15 amino acids. The germline CDR1 and CDR2 sequences are MDHEN and SYDVKM. This CDR3 reads CASSTTSGTSHEQFF. In DNA form, the CDR3 reads TGTGCCAGCAGCACTACTAGCGGAACTTCTCATGAGCAGTTCTTC.

This clonotype was detected ten times or more. The chain couples TRBV28 to TRBJ1-4; D gene uncertain. Germline V gives CDR1 MDHEN, CDR2 SYDVKM. Trimming left V 1 base short and J 7 bases short, with 7 bases between. This CDR3 region has 13 residues. The CDR3 DNA follows: TGTGCCAGCAGTTTATCCATCCTTGAAAAACTGTTTTTT. This encodes CASSLSILEKLFF.

The chain employs TRBV28 and TRBJ1-5; 7 positions match TRBD1. V trimming: 4 bases; J trimming: 0 bases; junction bases outside the gene matches: 15. Germline CDR1 is MDHEN and CDR2 is SYDVKM. This CDR3 region has 19 residues. The CDR3: CASSSVPGRGAYSNQPQHF. DNA of the CDR3: TGTGCCAGCAGTTCGGTCCCGGGCAGGGGGGCTTATAGCAATCAGCCCCAGCATTTT. The full variable domain, in which reference TRBV28 and TRBJ1-5 provide the parts outside the CDR3, is DVKVTQSSRYLVKRTGEKVFLECVQDMDHENMFWYRQDPGLGLRLIYFSYDVKMKEKGDIPEGYSVSREKKERFSLILESASTNQTSMYLCASSSVPGRGAYSNQPQHFGDGTRLSIL.

This clonotype was counted many times. The rearrangement joins TRBV7-9 to TRBJ2-5; D gene unclear. Germline assignment: CDR1 SEHNR and CDR2 FQNEAQ (reference sequence). Trimming pared 4 bases from V and 3 bases from J, leaving 6 bases between. The CDR3 loop spans 12 amino acids. The CDR3 loop is CASSWEEETQYF. CDR3 nucleotide sequence: TGTGCCAGCAGCTGGGAAGAAGAGACCCAGTACTTC.

A few counts support this clonotype. The gene calls are TRBV20-1 and TRBJ2-5; 11 bases are shared with TRBD1. J gave up 1 base and V 5 bases, and 3 bases lay outside the gene matches. Looked up from germline, CDR1 is DFQATT and CDR2 is SNEGSKA (reference sequence). The CDR3 is made up of 14 amino acids. The CDR3: CSASGQGVQETQYF. CDR3 nucleotides: TGCAGTGCTTCGGGACAGGGGGTCCAAGAGACCCAGTACTTC.

The rearrangement uses TRBV19 and TRBJ2-1; TRBD2 agrees at 14 bases. V dropped 5 bases and J dropped 5; count of bases not matched to a gene: 17. CDR1 is LNHDA and CDR2 is SQIVND in the germline V gene (reference sequence). The CDR3 extends over 20 amino acids. CDR3 sequence reads: CASSPLTSTSGRAINNEQFF. In DNA form, the CDR3 reads TGTGCCAGTAGTCCCCTAACCTCGACTAGCGGGAGGGCCATAAACAATGAGCAGTTCTTC.

This chain links TRBV5-8 with TRBJ2-7; D is unclear. The V end was cut by 1 base, the J end by 1 base, with 12 bases between. The CDR3 is 15 residues long. The germline V gene encodes CDR1 SGHTS and CDR2 YDEGEE. CDR3 DNA: TGTGCCAGCAGCTTGATGGCTTGGGGATCCTACGAGCAGTACTTC. This translates into CASSLMAWGSYEQYF. The whole variable domain, filled in from reference TRBV5-8 and TRBJ2-7, reads EAGVTQSPTHLIKTRGQQATLRCSPISGHTSVYWYQQALGLGLQFLLWYDEGEERNRGNFPPRFSGRQFPNYSSELNVNALELEDSALYLCASSLMAWGSYEQYFGPGTRLTVT.

V usage is TRBV6-9 and J usage is TRBJ2-5, with D uncertain. Deletions cut 3 bases from V and 5 bases from J, with 10 bases between. This CDR3 spans 13 amino acids. Germline V gene data show CDR1 as MNHGY and CDR2 as SVAAGI. CDR3 protein: CASSYQDPETQYF. CDR3 bases: TGTGCCAGCAGTTACCAGGATCCCGAGACCCAGTACTTC.

This clonotype appeared a single time. The chain combines TRBV7-9 with TRBJ2-7; 10 nucleotides agree with TRBD2. The V gene's germline CDR1 is SEHNR and CDR2 FQNEAQ (reference sequence). The junction had 11 bases not matched to a gene; V was cut back by 5 bases and J by 4 bases. This CDR3 is 16 amino acids long. Here the CDR3 reads CASSPHLSGRLYEQYF. CDR3 sequence (DNA): TGTGCCAGCAGCCCGCACCTTAGCGGGAGGCTGTACGAGCAGTACTTC.

This clonotype was detected many times. This chain links TRBV24-1 with TRBJ2-5, with TRBD1 identical over 8 bases. J was trimmed by 2 bases and V by 1 base; bases with no gene match: 5. This CDR3 is 16 amino acids long. Germline CDR1 and CDR2: KGHDR and SFDVKD. In DNA, the CDR3 is TGTGCCACCAGTGATTTCCACCGGACAGGGCAAGAGACCCAGTACTTC. This codes for CATSDFHRTGQETQYF.